Presented here are 31 T cell receptor beta chains from one specimen sequenced in a study of blood T cell repertoires in COVID-19. TCRdb keeps only in-frame clones here, not all; method: immunoSEQ multiplex PCR. The sample yields 85,000 to 100,000 clones, around 84% seen once. The sample was peripheral blood. The receptors derive from a woman in her fifties or sixties in a cohort sampled during active or convalescent COVID-19.

This clone was observed once. The gene calls are TRBV19 and TRBJ1-4; 7 bases map to TRBD1. The CDR3 sequence is 15 residues long. Germline lookup yields CDR1 LNHDA and CDR2 SQIVND (reference sequence). The V and J ends lost 4 bases and 5 bases, in that order; junction bases with no gene match: 7. CDR3 in amino acids: CASSTRQGRNEKLFF. The CDR3 DNA is TGTGCCAGTAGTACTAGACAGGGACGGAATGAAAAACTGTTTTTT.

This clone turned up a few times. The rearrangement links TRBV5-4 to TRBJ2-6; D ambiguous. Germline CDR1 SGHNT, CDR2 YYREEE (reference sequence). The CDR3 is 14 residues long. Trimming shortened V by 4 bases and J by 4 bases, and 9 bases separated the two germline ends. The CDR3 protein is CASSRGAGANVLTF. The CDR3, as DNA: TGTGCCAGCAGCCGCGGAGCGGGGGCCAACGTCCTGACTTTC.

The V and J genes are TRBV24-1 and TRBJ2-3, with D maybe TRBD2 (5 bases). This CDR3 comprises 14 residues. Germline V lookup: CDR1 KGHDR, CDR2 SFDVKD. Trimming took 4 bases from V and 5 from J, leaving 12 bases between them. The CDR3 nucleotides read TGTGCCACCAGTGACCCCCTTAGCGTAGATACGCAGTATTTT. It translates to CATSDPLSVDTQYF.

Concerning this clone: A read error may account for a junction end that differs from germline. V usage is TRBV7-4 and J usage is TRBJ2-2; 8 bases are shared with TRBD1. The germline V gene encodes CDR1 SGHVT and CDR2 SQSDAQ. This CDR3 is 16 amino acids long. The CDR3 region has the DNA TGTGCCAGCAGTTTAGGACAGGGACGCCCCACCGGGGAGCTGTTTTTT. Translation gives CASSLGQGRPTGELFF.

The CDR3 coding sequence is TGTGCCAGTAGTATATTAGGTGGCAGGCAGAACACTGAAGCTTTCTTT. Amino acids: CASSILGGRQNTEAFF. This sequence joins TRBV19 and TRBJ1-1; D is ambiguous. CDR3 length equals 16 residues. Per germline, CDR1 LNHDA and CDR2 SQIVND (reference sequence). Between the trimmed V and J ends, which lost 2 bases and 1 base, there was a span of 14 bases.

This chain links TRBV19 with TRBJ1-2, with D unclear. This CDR3 has 15 residues. Trimming removed 0 bases at V and 4 bases at J, with 12 bases between. Per germline, CDR1 LNHDA and CDR2 SQIVND (reference sequence). The chain's CDR3 is CASSIDYPRGYGYTF. CDR3 DNA sequence: TGTGCCAGTAGTATAGATTACCCCCGGGGCTATGGCTACACCTTC.

This clone was recorded once. The chain joins TRBV15 to TRBJ2-1; the match to TRBD2 covers 10 bases. The V segment lost 6 bases and the J segment 4 bases; nucleotides outside the gene matches: 6. Germline loops: CDR1 LNHNV, CDR2 YYDKDF (reference sequence). CDR3 length: 15 amino acids. The CDR3 sequence is CATRTGAGGYNEQFF. In DNA form, the CDR3 reads TGTGCCACCAGGACAGGAGCGGGAGGGTACAATGAGCAGTTCTTC.

V gene TRBV2 combines with J gene TRBJ2-7, with TRBD2 identical over 12 bases. The V gene end was trimmed by 3 bases and the J gene end by 4 bases; junction bases not matched to a gene: 7. Germline values: CDR1 SNHLY, CDR2 FYNNEI. This CDR3 comprises 16 residues. The CDR3 region is CASSEVTSGSWYEQYF. CDR3 in DNA: TGTGCCAGCAGTGAGGTGACTAGCGGGAGCTGGTACGAGCAGTACTTC.

The chain couples TRBV18 to TRBJ2-5; 11 bases align to TRBD1. The CDR3 consists of 15 residues. Germline V gene sequence: CDR1 KGHSH, CDR2 LQKENI. The V segment lost 4 bases and the J segment 5 bases; nucleotides outside the gene matches: 6. The CDR3 coding sequence is TGTGCCAGCTCACGACTGGGACAGGGGGACGAGACCCAGTACTTC. Translating gives CASSRLGQGDETQYF.

The rearrangement joins TRBV19 to TRBJ2-6; perhaps TRBD1 as D (6 bases). CDR1 LNHDA and CDR2 SQIVND come from the germline V gene (reference sequence). V gave up 7 bases and J gave up 0 bases, with 13 bases separating them. The CDR3 contains 16 residues. CDR3 DNA sequence: TGTGCCAGTACCGCAGGGGTATACTCTGGGGCCAACGTCCTGACTTTC. It is translated as CASTAGVYSGANVLTF.

The chain links TRBV30 to TRBJ2-1; 11 positions agree with TRBD2. The V gene's germline CDR1 is GTSNPN and CDR2 SVGIG (reference sequence). The ends lost 4 bases at V and 3 bases at J; junction bases unmatched: 8. This CDR3 contains 16 residues. CDR3 DNA: TGTGCCTGGAAATCACTAGCGGGGGCTCACTACAATGAGCAGTTCTTC. It codes for CAWKSLAGAHYNEQFF.

This rearrangement joins TRBV18 to TRBJ1-1, with 8 bases fitting TRBD1. Germline V lookup: CDR1 KGHSH, CDR2 LQKENI. The trim removed 3 bases at V and 5 bases at J, leaving 11 bases unmatched. The length of the CDR3 is 16 residues. The CDR3 nucleotides are TGTGCCAGCTCACCGTTTAACAGGGGGTCCGTTACTGAAGCTTTCTTT. It is translated as CASSPFNRGSVTEAFF. Variable domain in full (rest from reference TRBV18 and TRBJ1-1): NAGVMQNPRHLVRRRGQEARLRCSPMKGHSHVYWYRQLPEEGLKFMVYLQKENIIDESGMPKERFSAEFPKEGPSILRIQQVVRGDSAAYFCASSPFNRGSVTEAFFGQGTRLTVV.

CDR3 protein: CASSYNGGGDYGYTF. In DNA form, the CDR3 reads TGTGCCAGCAGTTACAATGGGGGAGGTGACTATGGCTACACCTTC. The rearrangement links TRBV6-5 to TRBJ1-2; TRBD1 might be the D (5 bases). Trimming removed 2 bases from V and 3 bases from J, with 13 bases in between. Germline-derived CDR1 and CDR2 are MNHEY and SVGAGI. This CDR3 is 15 amino acids long.

This clone has a single count. CDR3 coding DNA: TGCGCCAGCATGACTAGCGGCCAAGAGACCCAGTACTTC. This gives the protein CASMTSGQETQYF. V usage is TRBV5-1 and J usage is TRBJ2-5; TRBD2 aligns across 9 bases. Trimming cost V 6 bases and J 1 base; bases outside gene matches: 1. The CDR3 length is 13 residues. Germline CDR1 SGHRS, CDR2 YFSETQ.

V usage is TRBV7-6 and J usage is TRBJ2-2, with D maybe TRBD1 (5 bases). There are 15 residues in the CDR3. Germline values: CDR1 SGHVS, CDR2 FNYEAQ. V dropped 1 base and J dropped 5 bases, with 11 bases sitting between them. The CDR3 reads CASSLEGSSTGELFF. CDR3 DNA sequence: TGTGCCAGCAGCTTAGAGGGGTCTTCGACCGGGGAGCTGTTTTTT.

This chain uses TRBV5-1 with TRBJ2-3; TRBD2 matches 10 bases. This CDR3 is 15 amino acids long. The V segment lost 4 bases and the J segment 2 bases; nucleotides outside the gene matches: 4. Germline CDR1 and CDR2: SGHRS and YFSETQ. The DNA of the CDR3 is TGCGCCAGCAGCCCTCTAGCGGGGGACACAGATACGCAGTATTTT. Translated, it gives CASSPLAGDTDTQYF. The full variable domain, completed using reference TRBV5-1 and TRBJ2-3, is KAGVTQTPRYLIKTRGQQVTLSCSPISGHRSVSWYQQTPGQGLQFLFEYFSETQRNKGNFPGRFSGRQFSNSRSEMNVSTLELGDSALYLCASSPLAGDTDTQYFGPGTRLTVL.

The gene calls are TRBV18 and TRBJ1-2; perhaps TRBD1 as D (5 bases). Germline assignment: CDR1 KGHSH and CDR2 LQKENI. Trimming pared 0 bases from V and 7 bases from J, leaving 12 bases between. The CDR3 runs to 14 residues. The CDR3 region has the DNA TGTGCCAGCTCACCACCGGAGGGGCTGAGTGGCTACACCTTC. Amino acid sequence: CASSPPEGLSGYTF.

The genes are TRBV5-5 and TRBJ2-5; 9 bases are a match to TRBD2. J was trimmed by 5 bases and V by 4 bases; bases with no gene match: 15. CDR3 length: 17 residues. Germline-derived CDR1 and CDR2 are SGHKS and YYEKEE (reference sequence). The CDR3 is CASSPPPGLARSETQYF. In DNA form, the CDR3 reads TGTGCCAGCAGCCCACCGCCGGGACTAGCTCGTTCGGAGACCCAGTACTTC.

A few counts support this clone. The rearrangement uses TRBV10-3 and TRBJ2-1, with 10 bases matching TRBD2. The CDR3 length is 21 residues. Losses at the gene ends were 6 bases for V and 5 bases for J; bases not matched to a gene: 25. The germline V gene has CDR1 ENHRY and CDR2 SYGVKD. The CDR3 here is CAIRLRQGPSRTSGLNNEQFF. CDR3 in DNA: TGTGCCATCAGGTTACGACAGGGGCCCTCAAGGACTAGCGGCCTCAACAATGAGCAGTTCTTC.

The rearrangement joins TRBV6-1 to TRBJ1-5, with a tentative D call TRBD1 (6 bases). V gave up 3 bases and J gave up 0 bases, with 6 bases separating them. This CDR3 is built from 14 residues. The germline CDR1 and CDR2 sequences are MNHNS and SASEGT. CDR3 DNA sequence: TGTGCCAGCAGTGACAGGGGTAGCAATCAGCCCCAGCATTTT. The encoded protein is CASSDRGSNQPQHF.

The chain employs TRBV28 and TRBJ2-5, with a weak D call TRBD1 (6 bases). Germline CDR1 and CDR2: MDHEN and SYDVKM. The V end was cut by 7 bases, the J end by 0 bases, with 12 bases between. The CDR3 sequence is 14 residues long. The CDR3 reads CASTLGGHQETQYF. CDR3 sequence (DNA): TGTGCCAGCACCTTAGGGGGTCACCAAGAGACCCAGTACTTC.

This chain uses TRBV6-6 with TRBJ1-6, with a weak D call TRBD1 (5 bases). This CDR3 comprises 14 residues. CDR1 MNHNY and CDR2 SVGAGI come from the germline V gene (reference sequence). The V end was cut by 0 bases, the J end by 14 bases, with 14 bases between. The CDR3 DNA follows: TGTGCCAGCAGTTACTCCGGGGGGGTTGAGACCCTCCACTTT. Its translation: CASSYSGGVETLHF.

This clone showed up just once. The chain uses TRBV5-1 and TRBJ1-4, with TRBD1 as a possible D gene (6 bases). CDR1 and CDR2 (germline): SGHRS, YFSETQ. CDR3 size: 16 residues. Trimming left V 1 base short and J 5 bases short, with 15 bases between. The CDR3 reads CASSLNRDRQNEKLFF. As DNA, the CDR3 is TGCGCCAGCAGCTTGAATCGCGACAGGCAAAATGAAAAACTGTTTTTT.

The sample holds one count of this clone. The chain carries TRBV5-4 and TRBJ1-2; D remains unclear. CDR1 is SGHNT, CDR2 YYREEE, per germline (reference sequence). Trimming shortened V by 0 bases and J by 1 base, and 10 bases separated the two germline ends. The CDR3 contains 15 residues. The CDR3 DNA reads as TGTGCCAGCAGCTTGGGCAGAGGAGGTAACTATGGCTACACCTTC. Its translation is CASSLGRGGNYGYTF.

The chain links TRBV28 to TRBJ1-6, with 7 bases lining up with TRBD1. This CDR3 spans 14 amino acids. Germline loops: CDR1 MDHEN, CDR2 SYDVKM. V gave up 6 bases and J gave up 6 bases; unmatched junction bases: 5. The CDR3 DNA reads TGTGCCAGCAGCCTGGGACAGACTAATTCACCCCTCCACTTT. Translation: CASSLGQTNSPLHF.

This clone was seen more than once but under ten times. The chain links TRBV6-5 to TRBJ1-2, with 9 bases fitting TRBD1. This CDR3 spans 13 amino acids. From germline, CDR1 is MNHEY and CDR2 SVGAGI. V was clipped by 6 bases and J by 8 bases; unmatched bases: 7. The CDR3 loop reads CASRPGQGYGYTF. The CDR3 coding sequence is TGTGCCAGCAGGCCGGGACAGGGCTACGGCTACACCTTC.

The chain joins TRBV6-5 to TRBJ1-2; 8 nucleotides align to TRBD1. The J segment lost 1 base and the V segment lost 6 bases, leaving 7 bases of the junction unmatched. The length of the CDR3 is 15 residues. From germline, CDR1 is MNHEY and CDR2 SVGAGI. CDR3 sequence: CASSGTGGNNYGYTF. The CDR3 DNA sequence: TGTGCCAGCAGCGGTACAGGGGGAAATAACTATGGCTACACCTTC.

In its sample, this clone was seen once. This rearrangement joins TRBV6-1 to TRBJ2-1, with 12 bases identical to TRBD2. CDR1 and CDR2 from the germline V gene are MNHNS and SASEGT. The ends lost 4 bases at V and 7 bases at J; junction bases unmatched: 11. The CDR3 length is 17 residues. CDR3 loop: CASSGPGLAGELNEQFF. The DNA for the CDR3 is TGTGCCAGCAGTGGACCGGGACTAGCGGGCGAATTGAATGAGCAGTTCTTC.

The chain links TRBV28 to TRBJ1-6; no reliable D call. Trimming cost V 3 bases and J 3 bases, with 6 bases left between them. Germline CDR1 reads MDHEN; CDR2 reads SYDVKM. This CDR3 comprises 14 residues. Written as DNA, the CDR3 is TGTGCCAGCAGTTTCACAGTCTATAATTCACCCCTCCACTTT. Amino acid sequence: CASSFTVYNSPLHF.

V is TRBV7-2 and J is TRBJ2-1, with 8 bases aligning to TRBD2. V was pared by 0 bases and J by 6 bases, with 13 bases of the junction left unmatched. Germline V gene lookup returns CDR1 SGHTA and CDR2 FQGNSA. The CDR3 spans 18 residues. CDR3 coding DNA: TGTGCCAGCAGCTTAGCATACGGGAGGGCCAAAGAGATCAATGAGCAGTTCTTC. Its translation: CASSLAYGRAKEINEQFF.

This sequence joins TRBV11-2 and TRBJ2-7, with D maybe TRBD1 (6 bases). Per germline, CDR1 SGHAT and CDR2 FQNNGV. The CDR3 contains 13 residues. Between the trimmed V and J ends, which lost 3 bases and 3 bases, there was a span of 9 bases. CDR3 sequence reads: CASSLDRLYEQYF. CDR3 coding DNA: TGTGCCAGCAGCTTGGACAGACTCTACGAGCAGTACTTC.